This is a list of T cell receptor beta chains from one sample in a study of Graves' ophthalmopathy and Graves' hyperthyroidism. TCRdb re-analysed the multiplex PCR reads in MiXCR, keeping a single row per CDR3 protein. Among about 410,000 distinct CDR3 sequences listed, about 17% were seen once. The material sequenced was peripheral blood. The receptor set was obtained from a woman aged 18-29 years with Graves' ophthalmopathy. CDR3s include the opening cysteine and the closing phenylalanine or tryptophan. A D gene is named only where the DNA matches it firmly. Size is stated for part of the rows, as once, few or many counts, or as a class when the clone is expanded.

J gene,D gene,V gene,clone size,CDR3 DNA,CDR3 protein
TRBJ2-4,NA,TRBV12-3/TRBV12-4,many,TGTGCCAGCAGTTCGTCCGTTGGACAGAAAAACATTCAGTACTTC,CASSSSVGQKNIQYF
TRBJ1-1,NA,TRBV18,many,TGTGCCACCGCGGCAGGTAATTGGAGGGAAGCTTTCTTT,CATAAGNWREAFF
TRBJ2-7,NA,TRBV9,many,TGTGCCAGCAGCGTAGGCAGGGTGTCCTACGAGCAGTACTTC,CASSVGRVSYEQYF
TRBJ1-3,NA,TRBV12-5,many,TGTGCTAGTGGTCGTCGTGAGGTCTGCACCATATATTTT,CASGRREVCTIYF
TRBJ2-5,NA,TRBV2,NA,TGTGCCAGCAGCACCCTGGACAGTTTACAAACCCAGTACTTC,CASSTLDSLQTQYF
TRBJ2-7,TRBD1,TRBV6-1,many,TGTGCCAGCAGTGTGACAGGGGGATCGGTCTACGAGCAGTACTTC,CASSVTGGSVYEQYF
TRBJ2-5,TRBD2,TRBV20-1,many,TGCAGTGCCGTAACTAGCGGGGGGGAAGAGACCCAGTACTTC,CSAVTSGGEETQYF
TRBJ1-3,NA,TRBV6-2/TRBV6-3,many,TGTGCCAACAGTTACAATGACCGCGACTCTGGAAACACCATATATTTT,CANSYNDRDSGNTIYF
TRBJ2-5,NA,TRBV24-1,many,TGTGCCACCAGTGATCTAAGAGAGACCCAGTACTTC,CATSDLRETQYF
TRBJ2-7,NA,TRBV20-1,many,TGCAGTGCTGGAGGACGGGGCCACGAGCAGTACTTC,CSAGGRGHEQYF
TRBJ1-2,NA,TRBV5-1,many,TGCGCCAGCAGCACTATACAGGGTAACTATGGCTACACCTTC,CASSTIQGNYGYTF
TRBJ2-7,NA,TRBV28,NA,TGTGCCAGCAGTGTGACCGGGACACAGAACTACGAGCAGTACTTC,CASSVTGTQNYEQYF
TRBJ2-7,TRBD2,TRBV28,many,TGTGCCAGCCCCCCCAACCCGACTAGCGGAAGCTCCTACGAGCAGTACTTC,CASPPNPTSGSSYEQYF
TRBJ1-1,NA,TRBV24-1,many,TGTGCCACCAGTGCGTGGAACACTGAAGCTTTCTTT,CATSAWNTEAFF
TRBJ1-5,TRBD1,TRBV6-2/TRBV6-3,many,TGTGCCAGCACCCCCACGGGACAGGGACGGAATCAGCCCCAGCATTTT,CASTPTGQGRNQPQHF
TRBJ1-2,NA,TRBV9,many,TGTGCCAGCAGCGGCGGCAGCTTACTGGACTATGGCTACACCTTC,CASSGGSLLDYGYTF
TRBJ2-3,NA,TRBV24-1,NA,TGTGCCACCAGTGATTTCGGTAGCACAGATACGCAGTATTTT,CATSDFGSTDTQYF
TRBJ1-5,TRBD1,TRBV7-2,many,TGTGCCAGCAGCTTAGGCTGGGACAGGGTCAATCAGCCCCAGCATTTT,CASSLGWDRVNQPQHF
TRBJ2-7,TRBD1,TRBV12-3/TRBV12-4,NA,TGTGCCAGCAGGCCCGGACAGGGTAGCGGAGGCGAGCAGTACTTC,CASRPGQGSGGEQYF
TRBJ2-5,TRBD1,TRBV7-3,many,TGTGCCAGCAGCTCGGGACAGGGGAAAGAGACCCAGTACTTC,CASSSGQGKETQYF
TRBJ2-2,NA,TRBV5-1,NA,TGCGCCAGCAGCTTGGACTCCCCACCCGGGGAGCTGTTTTTT,CASSLDSPPGELFF
TRBJ2-7,TRBD1,TRBV19,many,TGTGCCAGTAGTACGGACAGGGCCGCCTACGAGCAGTACTTC,CASSTDRAAYEQYF
TRBJ2-7,NA,TRBV6-5,many,TGTGCCAGCAGTTACCGCTCCCCGTCCAGCTCCTACGAGCAGTACTTC,CASSYRSPSSSYEQYF
TRBJ2-2,TRBD1,TRBV29-1,many,TGCAGCACAGCTACAGGGGACCTAGGGGAGCTGTTTTTT,CSTATGDLGELFF
TRBJ2-2,NA,TRBV19,NA,TGTGCCAGTAGTCCGCGATATCCCGCGAACACCGGGGAGCTGTTTTTT,CASSPRYPANTGELFF
TRBJ2-1,NA,TRBV18,NA,TGTGCCAGCTCACCACCAGACCTCGGGAGTGTTGCCCCCAATGAGCAGTTCTTC,CASSPPDLGSVAPNEQFF
TRBJ2-5,TRBD2,TRBV11-3,few,TGTGCCAGCAGCTCCGGTAGCGGGAGACAAGAGACCCAGTACTTC,CASSSGSGRQETQYF
TRBJ2-5,TRBD1,TRBV27,many,TGTGCCAGCAGTCCTCGGACAGGCTCTTTACCCCAAGAGACCCAGTACTTC,CASSPRTGSLPQETQYF